These 15 T cell receptor beta chains came from one sample sequenced in a study of CD8 T cells in ankylosing spondylitis. MiXCR was run by TCRdb on the 5' RACE reads, yielding one entry per CDR3 protein. The table has tens of thousands of distinct CDR3 sequences, more than 25% seen once. Material: blood, either unsorted or a sorted T cell fraction (not recorded which). These receptors all come from a male donor with ankylosing spondylitis or in good health (not recorded which).

The chain couples TRBV24-1 to TRBJ1-5, with D possibly matching TRBD1 (5 bases). Germline values: CDR1 KGHDR, CDR2 SFDVKD. CDR3 length: 14 residues. Trimming pared 7 bases from V and 5 bases from J, leaving 14 bases between. CDR3 protein: CATSVGAGHQPQHF. The CDR3 DNA is TGTGCCACCAGCGTAGGGGCGGGCCATCAGCCCCAGCATTTT.

The V call is TRBV3-1, the J call TRBJ1-5; 8 bases agree with TRBD1. CDR3 size: 13 residues. Germline assignment: CDR1 LGHDT and CDR2 YNNKEL (reference sequence). Trimming took 3 bases from V and 6 from J; bases not matched to a gene: 1. The CDR3: CASSQQGAQPQHF. CDR3 nucleotides: TGTGCCAGCAGCCAGCAGGGGGCTCAGCCCCAGCATTTT.

This clonotype has a count of ten or more. The chain has TRBV20-1 and TRBJ2-1; 8 nucleotides line up with TRBD2. The trim removed 6 bases at V and 5 bases at J, leaving 9 bases unmatched. The CDR3 runs 14 residues. Germline CDR1 is DFQATT and CDR2 is SNEGSKA (reference sequence). DNA of the CDR3: TGCAGTGCCACGCGGTCTAGCGGGCACAATGAGCAGTTCTTC. It specifies CSATRSSGHNEQFF.

The V call is TRBV9, the J call TRBJ1-6; maybe TRBD1 (5 bases). Germline V gene data show CDR1 as SGDLS and CDR2 as YYNGEE. CDR3 length: 17 residues. Trimming pared 4 bases from V and 0 bases from J, leaving 14 bases between. The CDR3 DNA follows: TGTGCCAGCAGCACGCAAATAGACAGCTCCTATAATTCACCCCTCCACTTT. As protein: CASSTQIDSSYNSPLHF.

V gene TRBV20-1 combines with J gene TRBJ2-7; 12 bases are shared with TRBD2. The V gene's germline CDR1 is DFQATT and CDR2 SNEGSKA (reference sequence). The CDR3 runs 13 residues. V gave up 5 bases and J gave up 4 bases; unmatched junction bases: 3. The DNA of the CDR3 is TGCAGTGCTGTCGGGACTAGCGGGTACGAGCAGTACTTC. Protein: CSAVGTSGYEQYF.

V is TRBV7-6 and J is TRBJ2-6; 7 bases match TRBD1. CDR1 and CDR2 from the germline V gene are SGHVS and FNYEAQ. The J segment lost 4 bases and the V segment lost 5 bases, leaving 5 bases of the junction unmatched. The CDR3 is 15 residues long. The CDR3 is CASSLDRDGANVLTF. CDR3 nucleotide sequence: TGTGCCAGCAGCCTAGACAGGGACGGGGCCAACGTCCTGACTTTC.

This clonotype occurred a few times. The chain recombines TRBV20-1 with TRBJ2-3; TRBD1 matches 8 bases. The V and J ends lost 6 bases and 1 base, in that order; junction bases with no gene match: 6. This CDR3 has 14 residues. Germline CDR1 DFQATT, CDR2 SNEGSKA (reference sequence). The CDR3 sequence: CSASTGGGTDTQYF. The CDR3 DNA follows: TGCAGTGCCAGTACAGGGGGTGGCACAGATACGCAGTATTTT.

The gene calls are TRBV5-8 and TRBJ1-5; 7 nucleotides match TRBD1. V was clipped by 4 bases and J by 1 base; unmatched bases: 5. From germline, CDR1 is SGHTS and CDR2 YDEGEE. The CDR3 loop spans 15 amino acids. CDR3 loop: CASSRQGRSNQPQHF. The CDR3 nucleotides are TGTGCCAGCAGCAGACAGGGCAGGAGCAATCAGCCCCAGCATTTT.

This clonotype was seen more than once but under ten times. The J gene is TRBJ1-5, the V gene TRBV7-9; D gene unclear. Germline CDR1 reads SEHNR; CDR2 reads FQNEAQ (reference sequence). The V gene lost 3 bases and the J gene lost 0 bases, with 6 bases spanning the gap. The CDR3 extends over 14 amino acids. Here the CDR3 DNA reads TGTGCCAGCAGCTTTTGGGATAGCAATCAGCCCCAGCATTTT. Protein product: CASSFWDSNQPQHF.

The J gene is TRBJ2-3, the V gene TRBV25-1; unclear D gene. V was pared by 4 bases and J by 8 bases, with 4 bases between. This CDR3 has 10 residues. In germline, CDR1 is MGHDK, CDR2 SYGVNS. Here the CDR3 reads CASSGFTQYF. The CDR3 DNA follows: TGTGCCAGCAGTGGATTTACGCAGTATTTT.

The chain combines TRBV6-5 with TRBJ2-1; TRBD1 agrees at 10 bases. Germline CDR1 reads MNHEY; CDR2 reads SVGAGI. V shed 6 bases and J 9 bases; nucleotides not matched to a gene: 8. This CDR3 is built from 14 residues. CDR3 nucleotides: TGTGCCAGCAGGACAGGGGGCGTAAGTTTTGAGCAGTTCTTC. This encodes CASRTGGVSFEQFF.

This clonotype was recorded a few times. The CDR3 bases are TGTGCCAGTGCCGGGACAGGGAACAATCAGCCCCAGCATTTT. This codes for CASAGTGNNQPQHF. The chain employs TRBV19 and TRBJ1-5; TRBD1 matches 9 bases. Germline V gene data show CDR1 as LNHDA and CDR2 as SQIVND (reference sequence). The CDR3 runs 14 residues. J was trimmed by 3 bases and V by 8 bases; bases with no gene match: 5. Using reference TRBV19 and TRBJ1-5 for the parts outside the CDR3, the full variable domain is DGGITQSPKYLFRKEGQNVTLSCEQNLNHDAMYWYRQDPGQGLRLIYYSQIVNDFQKGDIAEGYSVSREKKESFPLTVTSAQKNPTAFYLCASAGTGNNQPQHFGDGTRLSIL.

V gene TRBV7-9 combines with J gene TRBJ2-7; D is undetermined. Germline V lookup: CDR1 SEHNR, CDR2 FQNEAQ (reference sequence). V lost 5 bases, J lost 3 bases, and 8 bases lay in between. The CDR3 spans 12 residues. The CDR3 here is CASSPTHYEQYF. The CDR3 coding sequence is TGTGCCAGCAGCCCAACCCACTACGAGCAGTACTTC.

This clonotype was counted between two and nine times. V gene TRBV7-2 combines with J gene TRBJ2-7; D is unresolved. The CDR3 contains 15 residues. V lost 1 base and J lost 5, with 15 bases in between. CDR1 SGHTA and CDR2 FQGNSA come from the germline V gene. The CDR3 coding sequence is TGTGCCAGCAGCTTAGGTCGATCTTTCACCGACGAGCAGTACTTC. This encodes CASSLGRSFTDEQYF.

The sample holds a few counts of this clonotype. This chain connects TRBV5-1 to TRBJ2-1, with TRBD2 matching 9 bases. The CDR3 is 20 residues long. The V and J ends lost 4 bases and 6 bases, in that order; junction bases with no gene match: 23. In germline, CDR1 is SGHRS, CDR2 YFSETQ. CDR3 nucleotides: TGCGCCAGCAGCCCGACGAGTAGCGGGAGAGGGGGGTGGTTCGCCAATGAGCAGTTCTTC. It codes for CASSPTSSGRGGWFANEQFF.